The text below deals with one T cell receptor (beta chain). The antigen remains unidentified. Clones were read by immunoSEQ multiplex PCR, and TCRdb kept only the in-frame ones, dropping some. This sample has roughly 2 million clones; about 95% occur once, and the top ten carry approximately 1.2%. V was trimmed by 4 bases and J by 3 bases, leaving 17 bases between them. There are 15 residues in the CDR3. Looked up from germline, CDR1 is SGDLS and CDR2 is YYNGEE. This sample stems from a study of shared clonotypes between healthy human individuals. Study summary: In total, the donors were a couple of women and a few men aged 18 to 49.

Positive CCR7 selection of CD45RO-negative cells yielded the naive CD8 cells, and terminally differentiated effector memory CD45RA+ cells were excluded. There were only Caucasian adults among the donors, and all lived in Nashville, Tennessee. Points from the study as a whole: Generally, estimated richness proved larger in naive subsets than it did in memory subsets. Incomplete sequencing of sorted subsets was indicated by rarefaction despite large depth.

The rearrangement links TRBV9 to TRBJ2-7, with TRBD2 as a possible D gene (5 bases). The sequenced material came from naive CD8+ T cells sorted from blood. The TCR comes from a man aged 18 to 30 in good health. CDR3 in amino acids: CASSRRGQEDYEQYF. The DNA of the CDR3 is TGTGCCAGCAGCAGACGCGGGCAGGAAGACTACGAGCAGTACTTC.